Listed below are T cell receptor beta chains from one sample, sequenced in a study of cytomegalovirus exposure and HLA in healthy donors. TCRdb's copy holds only in-frame clones and misses some; the assay was immunoSEQ multiplex PCR. The table lists some 200,000 clones, approximately 80% of them singletons. Material: PBMCs. The receptors were sampled from a woman aged 25-40 years in good health and CMV-seropositive. Both conserved end residues are part of each CDR3. D genes are given only for firm matches. Expanded clones are given a class, and other clones once, few, many or no size at all.

TGTGCCAGCAGCTTCCAGGGGCCGAACTATGGCTACACCTTC | CASSFQGPNYGYTF | TRBV5-4 | - | 14 | - | TRBJ1-2
TGCAGCGCATTGACGGGGAATGGCTACACCTTC | CSALTGNGYTF | TRBV29-1 | - | 11 | few | TRBJ1-2
TGTGCCAGTAGTATAGGTGGCACCTTAGCTTTCTTT | CASSIGGTLAFF | TRBV19 | - | 12 | - | TRBJ1-1
TGTGCCAGCAGTTCGCCAGGTTTGACCAGCAATCAGCCCCAGCATTTT | CASSSPGLTSNQPQHF | TRBV6-6 | - | 16 | - | TRBJ1-5
TGTGCCAGCAGTTGGACTAGCGGGAGTCCGGAGCTGTTTTTT | CASSWTSGSPELFF | TRBV11-3 | TRBD2 | 14 | many | TRBJ2-2
TGTGCCAGCAGCGCCGGACTAGGAGACGAGCAGTACTTC | CASSAGLGDEQYF | TRBV5-8 | TRBD2 | 13 | - | TRBJ2-7
TGTGCCAGTAGACAATCGCGGGGGGGAGTTAGGAACACTGAAGCTTTCTTT | CASRQSRGGVRNTEAFF | TRBV19 | - | 17 | - | TRBJ1-1
TGTGCCAGCAGTTACTCATCCGGGACTCCCCCATACGAGCAGTACTTC | CASSYSSGTPPYEQYF | TRBV6-5 | - | 16 | - | TRBJ2-7
TGTGCCAGCACTCCGGACTCATTGGCTTTCTTT | CASTPDSLAFF | TRBV6-1 | - | 11 | - | TRBJ1-1
TGTGCCAGCAGTTTTGGGGCGGGAGAATGGAATGAGCAGTTCTTC | CASSFGAGEWNEQFF | TRBV28 | TRBD2 | 15 | - | TRBJ2-1
TGTGCCAGCAGCTTGGTAGCGGTTAGGGTCCTGACTTTC | CASSLVAVRVLTF | TRBV5-6 | - | 13 | - | TRBJ2-6
TGCGCCAGCAGCCAAGCGGTAAACACTGAAGCTTTCTTT | CASSQAVNTEAFF | TRBV4-1 | - | 13 | once | TRBJ1-1
TGTGCCAGCAGTGTACTCGGACTAGCGGCGAACACCGGGGAGCTGTTTTTT | CASSVLGLAANTGELFF | TRBV6-1 | TRBD2 | 17 | - | TRBJ2-2
TGCGCCAGCAGCTCACTAACTAGCTCCTACAATGAGCAGTTCTTC | CASSSLTSSYNEQFF | TRBV5-1 | - | 15 | - | TRBJ2-1
TGTGCCAGCAGTCCGTCCCGGGACAGGTTCGATGGCTACACCTTC | CASSPSRDRFDGYTF | TRBV6-5 | TRBD1 | 15 | - | TRBJ1-2
TGTGCCACCGTACCGGGACAGGGTACCCTACAGCCCCAGCATTTT | CATVPGQGTLQPQHF | TRBV19 | TRBD1 | 15 | - | TRBJ1-5